The 8 T cell receptor beta chains in this list originate from one sample, sequenced in a study of T cell responses to AZD1222 COVID-19 vaccine. The table came from immunoSEQ multiplex PCR; TCRdb's copy has only in-frame clones and leaves some out. The sample includes about 150,000 clones, around 90% of them seen just once. Source: peripheral blood, taken on day 0 of AZD1222 vaccination. The source is an adult in good health.

This clone occurred a few times. V and J are TRBV7-2 and TRBJ2-2; D is ambiguous. V dropped 4 bases and J dropped 6 bases, with 12 bases sitting between them. The CDR3 runs 14 residues. Germline CDR1 is SGHTA and CDR2 is FQGNSA. CDR3 residues: CASSSVLGPGELFF. CDR3 sequence (DNA): TGTGCCAGCAGCTCAGTCCTAGGCCCCGGGGAGCTGTTTTTT. The whole variable domain, remainder taken from reference TRBV7-2 and TRBJ2-2, is GAGVSQSPSNKVTEKGKDVELRCDPISGHTALYWYRQSLGQGLEFLIYFQGNSAPDKSGLPSDRFSAERTGGSVSTLTIQRTQQEDSAVYLCASSSVLGPGELFFGEGSRLTVL.

The chain is built from TRBV11-2 and TRBJ2-2, with 8 nucleotides matching TRBD2. Germline lookup yields CDR1 SGHAT and CDR2 FQNNGV. This CDR3 spans 16 amino acids. The ends lost 3 bases at V and 3 bases at J; junction bases unmatched: 6. DNA for the CDR3: TGTGCCAGCAGCTTGCTCGCGGGAGGCGACACCGGGGAGCTGTTTTTT. It specifies CASSLLAGGDTGELFF.

This sequence joins TRBV6-1 and TRBJ2-1; 9 bases fit TRBD2. This CDR3 is 16 amino acids long. Losses at the gene ends were 0 bases for V and 5 bases for J; bases not matched to a gene: 5. Germline CDR1 and CDR2: MNHNS and SASEGT. CDR3 residues: CASSEALSGGHNEQFF. DNA for the CDR3: TGTGCCAGCAGTGAAGCATTGAGCGGGGGGCACAATGAGCAGTTCTTC.

The chain is built from TRBV5-3 and TRBJ1-1; TRBD1 might be the D (5 bases). Being an ORF, TRBV5-3 has a function that is uncertain. The ends were cut back, 4 bases at V and 5 bases at J, with 24 bases in the middle. This CDR3 is 17 amino acids long. CDR3 sequence (DNA): TGTGCCAGAAGCCCCCCCGACGGGGCCGAAGTGTGGACTGAAGCTTTCTTT. This gives the protein CARSPPDGAEVWTEAFF.

The rearrangement uses TRBV7-2 and TRBJ1-2, with a possible D match to TRBD1 (5 bases). V shed 1 base and J shed 2 bases, with 11 bases lying between them. From germline, CDR1 is SGHTA and CDR2 FQGNSA. There are 15 residues in the CDR3. CDR3 region: CASSLGRGSNYGYTF. CDR3 nucleotide sequence: TGTGCCAGCAGCTTAGGAAGGGGATCCAACTATGGCTACACCTTC.

The chain joins TRBV10-2 to TRBJ2-5; 7 positions match TRBD2. The CDR3 loop spans 16 amino acids. J was trimmed by 4 bases and V by 3 bases; bases with no gene match: 11. Germline V gene sequence: CDR1 WSHSY, CDR2 SAAADI. In nucleotides, the CDR3 is TGCGCCAGCAGTGACCGGAGGCGGGAGTTAGGAGAGACCCAGTACTTC. Protein sequence: CASSDRRRELGETQYF.

J is TRBJ1-3 and V is TRBV9; D gene uncertain. Germline CDR1 is SGDLS and CDR2 is YYNGEE. This CDR3 has 15 amino acids. V gave up 4 bases and J gave up 2 bases, with 13 bases separating them. The CDR3 DNA follows: TGTGCCAGCAGCTTAGAATGGGGTGCTGGAAACACCATATATTTT. It codes for CASSLEWGAGNTIYF.

This chain connects TRBV6-6 to TRBJ1-2, with 9 bases fitting TRBD1. There are 14 residues in the CDR3. Germline V lookup: CDR1 MNHNY, CDR2 SVGAGI (reference sequence). Trimming cost V 2 bases and J 3 bases; bases outside gene matches: 1. The CDR3 DNA is TGTGCCAGCAGTTACCGGGACAGGGACTATGGCTACACCTTC. Translating it yields CASSYRDRDYGYTF.